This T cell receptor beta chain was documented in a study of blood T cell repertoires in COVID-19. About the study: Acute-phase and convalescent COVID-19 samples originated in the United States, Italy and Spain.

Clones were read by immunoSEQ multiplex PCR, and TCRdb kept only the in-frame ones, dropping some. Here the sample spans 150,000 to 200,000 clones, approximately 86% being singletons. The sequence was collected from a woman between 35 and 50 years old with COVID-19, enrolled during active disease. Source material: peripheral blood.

In DNA form, the CDR3 reads TGTGCCAGCAGCTTGAACGGCGGGAGGTACAATGAGCAGTTCTTC. Protein product: CASSLNGGRYNEQFF. The chain links TRBV5-8 to TRBJ2-1, with TRBD2 matching over 8 bases. The CDR3 totals 15 residues. Trimming cost V 1 base and J 4 bases; bases outside gene matches: 4. The germline V gene encodes CDR1 SGHTS and CDR2 YDEGEE.